These 26 T cell receptor beta chains were all obtained from the same sample, sequenced in a study of cytomegalovirus exposure and HLA in healthy donors. Vbeta (60) and Jbeta (13) primers were used in the PCR. Some clones are missing from TCRdb's copy, which holds only in-frame ones; the method was immunoSEQ multiplex PCR. The sample contains 200,000 to 250,000 clones, approximately 70% of which appear only once. Material: PBMCs. The receptors derive from a woman in her twenties or thirties in good health and CMV-seronegative.

This chain uses TRBV6-6 with TRBJ2-1; 11 bases line up with TRBD2. The CDR3 contains 15 residues. V was clipped by 0 bases and J by 6 bases; unmatched bases: 1. CDR1 and CDR2 (germline): MNHNY, SVGAGI (reference sequence). The CDR3 nucleotides are TGTGCCAGCAGTTACTCTAGCGGGAGGGCCAATGAGCAGTTCTTC. As protein: CASSYSSGRANEQFF.

DNA for the CDR3: TGTGCCAGCAGACCCCGGACAGCAATCTATGGCTACACCTTC. Residues: CASRPRTAIYGYTF. The J gene is TRBJ1-2, the V gene TRBV6-5, with D possibly TRBD1 on 6 matching bases. V lost 6 bases and J 4 bases, leaving 15 bases between the germline ends. Looked up from germline, CDR1 is MNHEY and CDR2 is SVGAGI. This CDR3 contains 14 residues.

This clone has a handful of counts. The J gene is TRBJ1-2, the V gene TRBV6-6; possibly TRBD1 for D (6 bases). V was trimmed by 2 bases and J by 8 bases, leaving 12 bases between them. The CDR3 totals 13 residues. The germline V gene has CDR1 MNHNY and CDR2 SVGAGI (reference sequence). Here the CDR3 DNA reads TGTGCCAGCAGTTACGACGCCAGGGGCGGCTACACCTTC. This codes for CASSYDARGGYTF.

This chain joins TRBV11-3 and TRBJ1-1; tentative D call: TRBD1 (5 bases). Germline CDR1 and CDR2: SGHNT and YENEEA. The CDR3 sequence is 13 residues long. V lost 4 bases to trimming and J lost 7 bases, with 13 bases between them. The CDR3 reads CASSYSGDGEAFF. CDR3 nucleotide sequence: TGTGCCAGCAGCTATTCGGGGGACGGTGAAGCTTTCTTT. The whole variable domain, filled in from reference TRBV11-3 and TRBJ1-1, reads EAGVVQSPRYKIIEKKQPVAFWCNPISGHNTLYWYLQNLGQGPELLIRYENEEAVDDSQLPKDRFSAERLKGVDSTLKIQPAELGDSAVYLCASSYSGDGEAFFGQGTRLTVV.

The chain links TRBV30 to TRBJ1-1, with 10 positions matching TRBD1. The CDR3 is 14 residues long. CDR1 is GTSNPN, CDR2 SVGIG, per germline (reference sequence). With V trimmed by 1 base and J by 5 bases, 4 bases remained unmatched. For the CDR3, the DNA is TGTGCCTGGAGTGGGACAGGGGGATGGACTGAAGCTTTCTTT. Its protein is CAWSGTGGWTEAFF.

The rearrangement uses TRBV5-4 and TRBJ1-2, with D hard to call. Looked up from germline, CDR1 is SGHNT and CDR2 is YYREEE (reference sequence). The CDR3 runs 13 residues. V was pared by 4 bases and J by 10 bases, with 17 bases between. This CDR3 reads CASSLVTSEAYTF. In nucleotides, the CDR3 is TGTGCCAGCAGCCTTGTCACCTCGGAGGCCTACACCTTC.

The rearrangement joins TRBV30 to TRBJ1-5, with no clear D. This CDR3 comprises 16 residues. CDR1 and CDR2 (germline): GTSNPN, SVGIG (reference sequence). Trimming stripped 0 bases from V and 0 bases from J, with 12 bases between. The CDR3 bases are TGTGCCTGGAGTGTCAAAGGAGGCGATAGCAATCAGCCCCAGCATTTT. Protein sequence: CAWSVKGGDSNQPQHF.

V usage is TRBV5-6 and J usage is TRBJ1-2; no clear D. The V and J ends lost 4 bases and 6 bases respectively, with 10 bases between them. Germline values: CDR1 SGHDT, CDR2 YYEEEE. The CDR3 is 12 amino acids. The CDR3 reads CASSPGDHGYTF. DNA for the CDR3: TGTGCCAGCAGCCCAGGCGACCATGGCTACACCTTC.

Concerning this clone itself: The sample holds other DNA sequences that translate to the same CDR3. The rearrangement joins TRBV19 to TRBJ1-6; D is ambiguous. The CDR3 extends over 14 amino acids. Trimming took off 5 bases at V and 0 bases at J, with 5 bases between the two ends. Germline values: CDR1 LNHDA, CDR2 SQIVND (reference sequence). CDR3 sequence reads: CASSGSSYNSPLHF. In DNA form, the CDR3 reads TGTGCCAGTAGTGGGAGCTCCTATAATTCACCCCTCCACTTT.

Notes on this clone: The sample contains more than one DNA sequence encoding this CDR3. The CDR3, as DNA: TGTGCCAGCAGCTTAGAAACGGGGAACTATGGCTACACCTTC. Protein: CASSLETGNYGYTF. This chain uses TRBV11-3 with TRBJ1-2; D remains unclear. This CDR3 region has 14 residues. Germline V gives CDR1 SGHNT, CDR2 YENEEA. V lost 0 bases and J lost 2, with 7 bases in between.

The rearrangement joins TRBV2 to TRBJ2-7; a possible D gene is TRBD1 (6 bases). CDR1 SNHLY and CDR2 FYNNEI come from the germline V gene. With 9 bases removed from V and 0 bases from J, the gap between germline ends came to 15 bases. There are 14 residues in the CDR3. CDR3 DNA: TGTGCCAGTAAGGGGGACCCGGGCTCCTACGAGCAGTACTTC. Translation gives CASKGDPGSYEQYF.

The V and J genes are TRBV29-1 and TRBJ2-2; possible D gene TRBD2, 6 bases. The V end was cut by 4 bases, the J end by 6 bases, with 9 bases between. This CDR3 is 12 amino acids long. In germline, CDR1 is SQVTM, CDR2 ANQGSEA. As DNA, the CDR3 is TGCAGCGTTGTGGGGGAGGCCGGGGAGCTGTTTTTT. Amino acid sequence: CSVVGEAGELFF.

The CDR3 loop is CASSLGLATTNEKLFF. Written as DNA, the CDR3 is TGTGCCAGCAGCCTAGGCTTGGCCACGACTAATGAAAAACTGTTTTTT. The chain combines TRBV7-6 with TRBJ1-4; D is uncertain. This CDR3 comprises 16 residues. V was trimmed by 5 bases and J by 2 bases, leaving 15 bases between them. Germline lookup yields CDR1 SGHVS and CDR2 FNYEAQ.

This chain's CDR3 is CAISGGLAADEQFF. CDR3 coding DNA: TGTGCCATCAGTGGGGGACTAGCGGCAGATGAGCAGTTCTTC. The rearrangement uses TRBV10-3 and TRBJ2-1; 11 bases agree with TRBD2. This CDR3 region has 14 residues. CDR1 is ENHRY, CDR2 SYGVKD, per germline. The V and J ends lost 4 bases and 8 bases, in that order; junction bases with no gene match: 4.

In nucleotides, the CDR3 is TGTGCCAGCAGCGCAAGCGGGGCCAGTGTAGAGACCCAGTACTTC. Translating it yields CASSASGASVETQYF. This chain connects TRBV2 to TRBJ2-5; 7 nucleotides agree with TRBD2. The germline V gene encodes CDR1 SNHLY and CDR2 FYNNEI. The junction had 11 bases not matched to a gene; V was cut back by 6 bases and J by 4 bases. CDR3 length equals 15 residues.

The V gene is TRBV2, the J gene TRBJ2-7; D possibly corresponds to TRBD2 (6 bases). V was shortened by 5 bases and J by 9 bases, with 17 bases between the two germline ends. Germline V gene lookup returns CDR1 SNHLY and CDR2 FYNNEI. The CDR3 length is 13 residues. As DNA, the CDR3 is TGTGCCAGCAGTTCCCAGGTGGAGGGGCGGCAGTACTTC. This sequence encodes CASSSQVEGRQYF.

The chain joins TRBV10-2 to TRBJ2-1, with D hard to call. CDR3 length: 11 residues. Germline V gives CDR1 WSHSY, CDR2 SAAADI. Trimming removed 8 bases from V and 0 bases from J, with 2 bases in between. CDR3 residues: CASLSYNEQFF. The CDR3 DNA reads as TGCGCCAGCCTCTCCTACAATGAGCAGTTCTTC.

This clone was recorded a few times. DNA for the CDR3: TGTGCCAGCAGTCTAACCGGGACAGTCCAAGAGACCCAGTACTTC. Residues: CASSLTGTVQETQYF. The rearrangement links TRBV6-5 to TRBJ2-5; 7 bases match TRBD1. This CDR3 is 15 amino acids long. Germline assignment: CDR1 MNHEY and CDR2 SVGAGI. V was pared by 5 bases and J by 1 base, with 7 bases of the junction left unmatched.

This chain uses TRBV11-1 with TRBJ1-1, with D perhaps matching TRBD1 (5 bases). Per germline, CDR1 SGHAT and CDR2 FQDESV (reference sequence). V shed 3 bases and J shed 1 base, with 9 bases lying between them. The CDR3 sequence is 14 residues long. The DNA of the CDR3 is TGTGCCAGCAGCTTGGGACTGGGGAACACTGAAGCTTTCTTT. It is translated as CASSLGLGNTEAFF.

The chain has TRBV30 and TRBJ1-2; no reliable D call. The V end lost 4 bases, the J end lost 0 bases, and 15 bases lay between the germline ends. The length of the CDR3 is 15 residues. CDR1 and CDR2 (germline): GTSNPN, SVGIG (reference sequence). The CDR3 DNA reads TGTGCCTGGAAAAAGAGGGCACTGACTAACTATGGCTACACCTTC. Its translation is CAWKKRALTNYGYTF.

This clone was counted between two and nine times. The chain combines TRBV4-1 with TRBJ1-4; possible D gene TRBD1, 6 bases. The CDR3 consists of 15 residues. From germline, CDR1 is MGHRA and CDR2 YSYEKL. Trimming took 4 bases from V and 1 from J, leaving 10 bases between them. CDR3 residues: CASSRQQGTNEKLFF. CDR3 coding DNA: TGCGCCAGCAGCCGCCAACAGGGAACTAATGAAAAACTGTTTTTT.

The J gene is TRBJ2-2, the V gene TRBV2, with 15 nucleotides matching TRBD2. The germline V gene encodes CDR1 SNHLY and CDR2 FYNNEI. The CDR3 is 17 residues long. Germline trimming cut 6 bases from V and 2 bases from J; bases unmatched to any gene: 4. CDR3: CASRRTSGGANTGELFF. The CDR3 coding sequence is TGTGCCAGCAGACGGACTAGCGGGGGGGCTAACACCGGGGAGCTGTTTTTT.

V is TRBV13 and J is TRBJ2-3; 8 nucleotides line up with TRBD2. This CDR3 is 15 amino acids long. CDR1 PRHDT and CDR2 FYEKMQ come from the germline V gene (reference sequence). Germline trimming cut 10 bases from V and 2 bases from J; bases unmatched to any gene: 11. CDR3 coding DNA: TGTGCCACCGCCACCGGGGGGGGGATCACAGATACGCAGTATTTT. Encoded protein: CATATGGGITDTQYF.

The chain joins TRBV5-6 to TRBJ1-2, with unresolved D. This CDR3 contains 14 residues. Germline V lookup: CDR1 SGHDT, CDR2 YYEEEE. V was pared by 3 bases and J by 3 bases, with 12 bases between. The CDR3 DNA reads as TGTGCCAGCAGCTCGATGACATCCCACTATGGCTACACCTTC. Its protein is CASSSMTSHYGYTF.

This clone was recorded a few times. The CDR3 DNA reads as TGCGCCAGCAGCTTGACCGGGGGACCCTACGAGCAGTACTTC. It encodes CASSLTGGPYEQYF. This chain connects TRBV5-1 to TRBJ2-7; D is possibly TRBD2 (6 bases). V lost 1 base and J 2 bases, leaving 10 bases between the germline ends. Germline assignment: CDR1 SGHRS and CDR2 YFSETQ. The CDR3 runs 14 residues.

Written as DNA, the CDR3 is TGTGCCTGGAGTGTACGTACGAGCTCCTACAATGAGCAGTTCTTC. Its translation: CAWSVRTSSYNEQFF. J is TRBJ2-1 and V is TRBV30; no firm D call. V lost 0 bases to trimming and J lost 0 bases, with 9 bases between them. This CDR3 has 15 amino acids. Germline values: CDR1 GTSNPN, CDR2 SVGIG (reference sequence).